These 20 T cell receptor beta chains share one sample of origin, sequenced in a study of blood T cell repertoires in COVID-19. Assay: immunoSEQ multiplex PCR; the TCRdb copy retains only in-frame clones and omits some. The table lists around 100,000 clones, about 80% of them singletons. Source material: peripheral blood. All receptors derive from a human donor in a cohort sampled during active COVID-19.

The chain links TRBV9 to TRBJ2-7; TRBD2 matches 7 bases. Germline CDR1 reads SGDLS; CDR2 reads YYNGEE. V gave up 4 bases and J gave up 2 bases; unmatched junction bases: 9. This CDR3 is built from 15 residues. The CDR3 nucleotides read TGTGCCAGCAGCCCCCAGGTGGGGGGGGCCTACGAGCAGTACTTC. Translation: CASSPQVGGAYEQYF.

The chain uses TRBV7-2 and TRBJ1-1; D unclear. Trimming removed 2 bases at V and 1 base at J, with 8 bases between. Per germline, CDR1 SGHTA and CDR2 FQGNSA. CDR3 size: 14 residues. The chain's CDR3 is CASSLQPGNTEAFF. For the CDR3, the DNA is TGTGCCAGCAGCTTACAGCCAGGGAACACTGAAGCTTTCTTT. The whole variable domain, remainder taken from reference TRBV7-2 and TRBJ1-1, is GAGVSQSPSNKVTEKGKDVELRCDPISGHTALYWYRQSLGQGLEFLIYFQGNSAPDKSGLPSDRFSAERTGGSVSTLTIQRTQQEDSAVYLCASSLQPGNTEAFFGQGTRLTVV.

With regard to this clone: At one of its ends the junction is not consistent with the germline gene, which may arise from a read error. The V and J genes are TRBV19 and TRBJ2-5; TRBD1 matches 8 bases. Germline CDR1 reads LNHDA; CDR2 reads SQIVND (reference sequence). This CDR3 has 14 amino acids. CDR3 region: CASSPTGEVGDSDF. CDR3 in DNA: TGTGCCAGTAGTCCGACAGGGGAAGTGGGAGATAGCGACTTC.

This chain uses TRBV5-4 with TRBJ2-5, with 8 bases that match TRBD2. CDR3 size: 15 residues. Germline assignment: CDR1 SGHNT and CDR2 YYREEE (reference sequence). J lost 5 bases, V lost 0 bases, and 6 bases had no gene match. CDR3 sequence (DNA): TGTGCCAGCAGCTTGGGGGTAGCGGGGAGGGAGACCCAGTACTTC. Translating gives CASSLGVAGRETQYF.

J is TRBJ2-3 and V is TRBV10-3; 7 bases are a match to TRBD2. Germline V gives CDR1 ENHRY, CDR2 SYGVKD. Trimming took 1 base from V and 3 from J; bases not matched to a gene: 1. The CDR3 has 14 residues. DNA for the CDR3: TGTGCCATCAGTGAGTTCGGGGGGACAGATACGCAGTATTTT. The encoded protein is CAISEFGGTDTQYF.

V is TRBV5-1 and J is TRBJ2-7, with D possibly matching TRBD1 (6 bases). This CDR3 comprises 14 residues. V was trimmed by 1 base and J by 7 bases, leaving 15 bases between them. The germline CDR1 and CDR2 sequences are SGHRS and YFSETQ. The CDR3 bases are TGCGCCAGCAGCTTGCTAGCAACTACAGGGGAGCAGTACTTC. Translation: CASSLLATTGEQYF.

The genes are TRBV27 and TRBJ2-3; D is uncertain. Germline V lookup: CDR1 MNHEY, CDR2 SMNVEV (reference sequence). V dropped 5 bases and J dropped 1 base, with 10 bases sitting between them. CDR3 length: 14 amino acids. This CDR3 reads CASSPDWGTDTQYF. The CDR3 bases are TGTGCCAGCAGTCCAGACTGGGGCACAGATACGCAGTATTTT.

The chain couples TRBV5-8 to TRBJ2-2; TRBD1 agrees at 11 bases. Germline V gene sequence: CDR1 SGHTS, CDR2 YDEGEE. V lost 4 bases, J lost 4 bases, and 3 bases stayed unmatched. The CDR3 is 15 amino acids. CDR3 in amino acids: CASSGTGGGTGELFF. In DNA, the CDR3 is TGTGCCAGCAGCGGGACAGGGGGGGGCACCGGGGAGCTGTTTTTT.

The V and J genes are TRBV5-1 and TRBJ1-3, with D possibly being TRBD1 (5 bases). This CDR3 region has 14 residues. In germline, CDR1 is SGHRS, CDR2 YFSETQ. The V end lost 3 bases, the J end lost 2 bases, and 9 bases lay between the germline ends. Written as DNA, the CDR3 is TGCGCCAGCAGCTCGGGGGAAGCTGGAAACACCATATATTTT. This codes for CASSSGEAGNTIYF.

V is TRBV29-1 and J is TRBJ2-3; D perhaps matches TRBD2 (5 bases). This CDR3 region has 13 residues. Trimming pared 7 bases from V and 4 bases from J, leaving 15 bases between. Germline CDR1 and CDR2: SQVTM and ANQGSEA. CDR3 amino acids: CSATWTAADTQYF. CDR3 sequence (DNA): TGCAGCGCTACATGGACTGCTGCAGATACGCAGTATTTT.

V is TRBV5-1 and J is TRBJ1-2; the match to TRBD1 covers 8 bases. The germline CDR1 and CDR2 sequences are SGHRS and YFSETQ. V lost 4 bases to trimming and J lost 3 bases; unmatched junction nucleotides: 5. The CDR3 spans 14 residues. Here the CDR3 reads CASSPTGADYGYTF. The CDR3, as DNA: TGCGCCAGCAGCCCGACAGGGGCGGACTATGGCTACACCTTC.

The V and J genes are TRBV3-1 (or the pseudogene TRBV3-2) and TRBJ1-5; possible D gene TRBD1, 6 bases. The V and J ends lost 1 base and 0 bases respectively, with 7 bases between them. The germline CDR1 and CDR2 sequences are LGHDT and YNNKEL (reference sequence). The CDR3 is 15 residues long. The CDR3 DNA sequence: TGTGCCAGCAGCCAAGGGACAGCTAGCAATCAGCCCCAGCATTTT. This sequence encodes CASSQGTASNQPQHF.

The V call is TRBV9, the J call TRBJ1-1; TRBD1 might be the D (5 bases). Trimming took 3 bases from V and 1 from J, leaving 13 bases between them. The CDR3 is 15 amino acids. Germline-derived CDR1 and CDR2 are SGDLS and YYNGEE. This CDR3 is CASSAHSRGNTEAFF. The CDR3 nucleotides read TGTGCCAGCAGCGCCCATTCAAGGGGGAACACTGAAGCTTTCTTT.

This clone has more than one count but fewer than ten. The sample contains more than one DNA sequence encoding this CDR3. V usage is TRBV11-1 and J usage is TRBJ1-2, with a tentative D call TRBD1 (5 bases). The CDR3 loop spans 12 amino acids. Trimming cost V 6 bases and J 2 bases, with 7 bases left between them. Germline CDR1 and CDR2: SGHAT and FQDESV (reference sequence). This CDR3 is CASSRGNYGYTF. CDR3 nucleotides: TGTGCCAGCAGTAGGGGAAACTATGGCTACACCTTC.

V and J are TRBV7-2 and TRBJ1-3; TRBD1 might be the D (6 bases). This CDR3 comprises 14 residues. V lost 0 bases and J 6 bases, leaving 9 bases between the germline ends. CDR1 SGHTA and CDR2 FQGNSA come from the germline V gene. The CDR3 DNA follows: TGTGCCAGCAGCTTAGCAGCGGGGGCAAACACCATATATTTT. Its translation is CASSLAAGANTIYF.

This CDR3 is CASSQEGRGSETEAFF. The CDR3 DNA is TGTGCCAGCAGCCAAGAGGGTCGTGGTTCGGAGACTGAAGCTTTCTTT. The chain employs TRBV3-1 (or the pseudogene TRBV3-2) and TRBJ1-1; D remains unclear. The V end was cut by 0 bases, the J end by 5 bases, with 16 bases between. The CDR3 has 16 amino acids. Germline CDR1 and CDR2: LGHDT and YNNKEL (reference sequence).

CDR3 protein: CASSTGTGAGNTIYF. CDR3 nucleotide sequence: TGTGCCAGCAGCACCGGGACAGGGGCTGGAAACACCATATATTTT. The chain joins TRBV9 to TRBJ1-3; 10 bases are shared with TRBD1. The germline V gene encodes CDR1 SGDLS and CDR2 YYNGEE. Germline trimming cut 4 bases from V and 2 bases from J; bases unmatched to any gene: 3. The CDR3 is made up of 15 amino acids.

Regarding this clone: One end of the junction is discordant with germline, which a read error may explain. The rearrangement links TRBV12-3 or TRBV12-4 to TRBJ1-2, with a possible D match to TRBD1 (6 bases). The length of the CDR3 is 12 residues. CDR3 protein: CASCLGGRGVFF. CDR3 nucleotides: TGTGCCAGCTGTTTGGGAGGGAGGGGGGTTTTTTTC.

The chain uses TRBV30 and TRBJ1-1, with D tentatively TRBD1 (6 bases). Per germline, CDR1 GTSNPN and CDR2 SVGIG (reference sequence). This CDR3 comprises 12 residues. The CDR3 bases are TGTGCTGTGAGGGGGGGCTGGACTGAAGCTTTCTTT. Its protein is CAVRGGWTEAFF.

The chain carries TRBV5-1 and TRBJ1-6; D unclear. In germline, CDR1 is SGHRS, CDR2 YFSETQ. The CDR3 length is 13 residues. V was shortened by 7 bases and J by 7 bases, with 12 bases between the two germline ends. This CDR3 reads CASRDVWNSPLHF. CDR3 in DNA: TGCGCCAGCCGAGATGTATGGAATTCACCCCTCCACTTT.